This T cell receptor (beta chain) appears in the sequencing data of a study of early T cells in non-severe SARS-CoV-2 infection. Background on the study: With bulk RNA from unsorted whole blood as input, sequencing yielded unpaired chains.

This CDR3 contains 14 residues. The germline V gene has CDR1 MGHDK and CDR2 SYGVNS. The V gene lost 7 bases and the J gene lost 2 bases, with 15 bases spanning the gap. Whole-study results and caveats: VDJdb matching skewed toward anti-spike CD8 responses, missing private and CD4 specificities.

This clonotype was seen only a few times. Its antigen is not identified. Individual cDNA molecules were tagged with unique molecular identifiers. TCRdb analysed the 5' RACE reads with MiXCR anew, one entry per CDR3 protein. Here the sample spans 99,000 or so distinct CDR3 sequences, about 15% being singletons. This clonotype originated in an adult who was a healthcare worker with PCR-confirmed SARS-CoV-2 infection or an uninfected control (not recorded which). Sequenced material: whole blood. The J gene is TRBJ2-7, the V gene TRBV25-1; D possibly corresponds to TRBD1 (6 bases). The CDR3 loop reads CASNEDEGAYEQYF. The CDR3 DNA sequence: TGTGCCAGCAACGAAGACGAGGGGGCCTACGAGCAGTACTTC.